The 9 T cell receptor beta chains listed next were all sequenced from one sample in a study of OX40 agonist ivuxolimab in advanced cancers. This table comes from immunoSEQ multiplex PCR, and its TCRdb copy is limited to in-frame clones, with some not included. The sample contains about 5,600 clones, about 71% of which appear only once. Sequenced material: CD4+ or CD8+ T cells sorted from blood, taken in a trial of the OX40 agonist ivuxolimab. These receptors were taken from an adult with an advanced solid tumor such as melanoma, head and neck, liver or kidney cancer.

This clone occurred a few times. This chain joins TRBV7-2 and TRBJ2-3; D perhaps matches TRBD1 (6 bases). The CDR3 is 17 amino acids. With 5 bases removed from V and 4 bases from J, the gap between germline ends came to 22 bases. Germline V CDR1 and CDR2: SGHTA, FQGNSA. CDR3 in amino acids: CASSDWTVARVPDTQYF. The CDR3 DNA reads TGTGCCAGCAGCGACTGGACAGTTGCGCGAGTGCCAGATACGCAGTATTTT.

This sequence joins TRBV7-9 and TRBJ1-4; no reliable D call. Trimming took off 5 bases at V and 7 bases at J, with 8 bases between the two ends. Per the germline V gene, CDR1 is SEHNR and CDR2 is FQNEAQ (reference sequence). The CDR3 runs to 12 residues. CDR3: CASSPNSEKLFF. CDR3 nucleotide sequence: TGTGCCAGCAGCCCCAACTCTGAAAAACTGTTTTTT.

V usage is TRBV2 and J usage is TRBJ2-7; tentatively, D is TRBD2 (5 bases). Trimming removed 4 bases from V and 4 bases from J, with 20 bases in between. In germline, CDR1 is SNHLY, CDR2 FYNNEI. The CDR3 covers 16 residues. The CDR3 spells CASSGEPFGRAYEQYF. Written as DNA, the CDR3 is TGTGCCAGCAGTGGGGAGCCCTTTGGACGGGCATACGAGCAGTACTTC.

This clone was observed a single time. Written as DNA, the CDR3 is TGTGCCAGCAGCCAATCGGAAGGCTACACCTTC. Its translation is CASSQSEGYTF. The chain carries TRBV16 and TRBJ1-2; D ambiguous. V lost 0 bases and J lost 8, with 4 bases in between. Germline V gene data show CDR1 as KGHSY and CDR2 as FQNENV. The CDR3 extends over 11 amino acids. The whole variable domain, remainder taken from reference TRBV16 and TRBJ1-2, is GEEVAQTPKHLVRGEGQKAKLYCAPIKGHSYVFWYQQVLKNEFKFLISFQNENVFDETGMPKERFSAKCLPNSPCSLEIQATKLEDSAVYFCASSQSEGYTFGSGTRLTVV.

The rearrangement links TRBV16 to TRBJ1-4, with D perhaps TRBD1 (5 bases). Germline V lookup: CDR1 KGHSY, CDR2 FQNENV. This CDR3 comprises 16 residues. V was cut by 0 bases and J by 5 bases, with 13 bases left in between. Written as DNA, the CDR3 is TGTGCCAGCAGCCAATCGATACAGGCGCGGAATGAAAAACTGTTTTTT. Its translation: CASSQSIQARNEKLFF.

This clone was detected ten times or more. The chain uses TRBV9 and TRBJ2-5; D perhaps matches TRBD1 (6 bases). CDR1 is SGDLS and CDR2 is YYNGEE in the germline V gene. V was shortened by 3 bases and J by 2 bases, with 11 bases between the two germline ends. This CDR3 comprises 14 residues. DNA of the CDR3: TGTGCCAGCAGCGAAGGGGGACAACAAGAGACCCAGTACTTC. Residues: CASSEGGQQETQYF.

The chain employs TRBV9 and TRBJ1-5; D is uncertain. Looked up from germline, CDR1 is SGDLS and CDR2 is YYNGEE. Trimming pared 1 base from V and 3 bases from J, leaving 11 bases between. The CDR3 has 15 amino acids. CDR3 amino acids: CASSVTEQFNQPQHF. The CDR3, as DNA: TGTGCCAGCAGCGTAACTGAACAGTTCAATCAGCCCCAGCATTTT.

V gene TRBV5-1 combines with J gene TRBJ2-3; D gene uncertain. Trimming stripped 2 bases from V and 1 base from J, with 2 bases between. CDR1 SGHRS and CDR2 YFSETQ come from the germline V gene. This CDR3 is 12 amino acids long. The CDR3 region is CASSFRTDTQYF. In DNA, the CDR3 is TGCGCCAGCAGCTTCCGCACAGATACGCAGTATTTT.

Regarding this clone: A junction boundary mismatches the germline segment, possibly from a read error. This chain connects TRBV4-3 to TRBJ1-1; D remains ambiguous. Germline V gene sequence: CDR1 LGHNA, CDR2 YSLEER. This CDR3 is 15 amino acids long. The CDR3 nucleotides are TGCGCCAGCAGACAAGGGTCGGGATGGGGCACTGAAGCTTTCTTT. Its translation: CASRQGSGWGTEAFF.